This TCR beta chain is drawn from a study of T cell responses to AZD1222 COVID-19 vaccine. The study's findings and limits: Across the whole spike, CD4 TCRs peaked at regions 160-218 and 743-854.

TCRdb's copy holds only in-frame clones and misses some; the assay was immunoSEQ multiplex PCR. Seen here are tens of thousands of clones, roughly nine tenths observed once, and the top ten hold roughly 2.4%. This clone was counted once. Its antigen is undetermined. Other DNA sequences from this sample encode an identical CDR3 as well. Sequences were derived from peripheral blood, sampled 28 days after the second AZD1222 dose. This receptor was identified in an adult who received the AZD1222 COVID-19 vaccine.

CDR3 sequence: CASSLGQGYNEQFF. In DNA form, the CDR3 reads TGCGCCAGCAGCTTGGGGCAGGGATACAATGAGCAGTTCTTC. The rearrangement links TRBV5-1 to TRBJ2-1; perhaps TRBD1 as D (5 bases). CDR3 length: 14 residues. Per the germline V gene, CDR1 is SGHRS and CDR2 is YFSETQ. The V gene lost 0 bases and the J gene lost 4 bases, with 8 bases spanning the gap.